This T cell receptor beta chain originates from a study of metastatic and nonmetastatic thyroid tumors. General study points: Significantly higher TCR beta diversity was reportedly seen in malignant thyroid tumors than benign nodules, in blood and tumor.

No patient had received any treatment before thyroid surgery. This clone was recorded many times. Antigen: not known. TCRdb re-called the PCR reads via MiXCR. In the table there are 23,000 or so clones, around a fifth of which are singletons. Germline CDR1 and CDR2: SGHTA and FQGNSA. The CDR3 covers 15 residues. The V and J ends lost 0 bases and 6 bases respectively, with 12 bases between them. This TCR came from a male donor with papillary thyroid cancer or a benign thyroid nodule (not recorded which). Some clones in this sample may be carry-over from other donors' samples. This chain uses TRBV7-2 with TRBJ2-1, with unresolved D. The sequenced material came from blood. CDR3 nucleotides: TGTGCCAGCAGCTTAGCCGCTGCCCTCGGCAATGAGCAGTTCTTC. This encodes CASSLAAALGNEQFF.